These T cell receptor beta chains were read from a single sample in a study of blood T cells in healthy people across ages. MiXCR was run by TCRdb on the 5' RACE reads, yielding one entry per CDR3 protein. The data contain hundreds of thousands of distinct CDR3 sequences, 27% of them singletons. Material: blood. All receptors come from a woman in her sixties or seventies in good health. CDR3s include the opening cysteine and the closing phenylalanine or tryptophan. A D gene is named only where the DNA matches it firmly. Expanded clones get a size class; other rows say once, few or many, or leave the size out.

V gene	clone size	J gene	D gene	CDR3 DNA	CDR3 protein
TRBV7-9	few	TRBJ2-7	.	TGTGCCACCTCCACTGTTACGAGCTCCCACGAGCAGTACTTC	CATSTVTSSHEQYF
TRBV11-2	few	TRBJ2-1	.	TGTGCCAGCAGCCCCGGTGGGCGGAACAATGAGCAGTTCTTC	CASSPGGRNNEQFF
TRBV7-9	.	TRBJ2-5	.	TGTGCCGGCACTTTCGACTCCTACGAACAGTACTTC	CAGTFDSYEQYF
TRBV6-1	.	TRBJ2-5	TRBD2	TGTGCCAGCAGTGCGACTAGCGGGGGTGAGACCCAGTACTTC	CASSATSGGETQYF
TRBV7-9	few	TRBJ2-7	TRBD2	TGTGCCAGCAGCAAGGGACTAGCGGGAGTTCTCGACGAGCAGTACTTC	CASSKGLAGVLDEQYF
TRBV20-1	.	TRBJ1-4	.	TGCAGTGCTAGAGAACTTGGCAGGGAAGGCGAAAAACTGTTTTTT	CSARELGREGEKLFF
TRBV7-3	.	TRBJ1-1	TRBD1	TGTGCCAGCAGCTTAAGTTCAGGGGGGAGGACTGAAGCTTTCTTT	CASSLSSGGRTEAFF
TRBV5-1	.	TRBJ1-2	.	TGCGCCAGCAGCTCTGGCGGGCAGACTAACTATGGCTACACCTTC	CASSSGGQTNYGYTF
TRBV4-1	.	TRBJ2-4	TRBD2	TGCGCCAGCAGCCAAGATCACGGCGGGAGGGCCTCATTAGCCAAAAACATTCAGTACTTC	CASSQDHGGRASLAKNIQYF
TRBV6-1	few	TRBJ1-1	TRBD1	TGTGCCAGCAGCCGACAGGGATGGACTGAAGCTTTCTTT	CASSRQGWTEAFF
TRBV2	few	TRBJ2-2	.	TGTGCCAGCAGTGGGGAAGGAACCGGGGAGCTGTTTTTT	CASSGEGTGELFF
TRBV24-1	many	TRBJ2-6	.	TGTGCCACGAGCCACCAGGGAGATGGGGCCAACGTCCTGACTTTC	CATSHQGDGANVLTF
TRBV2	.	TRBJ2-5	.	TGTGCCAGCACGAAGACGACGGGGAGGGAGACCCAGTACTTC	CASTKTTGRETQYF
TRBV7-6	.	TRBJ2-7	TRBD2	TGTGCCAGCAGCCCCCAGACTAGCGGAACCTACGAGCAGTACTTC	CASSPQTSGTYEQYF
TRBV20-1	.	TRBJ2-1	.	TGCAGTGCTTGGGGGACCCCAGTGGGGAATGAGCAGTTCTTC	CSAWGTPVGNEQFF
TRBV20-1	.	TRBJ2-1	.	TGCAGTGCTAGAATGGCTAACGGACTCTACAATGAGCAGTTCTTC	CSARMANGLYNEQFF
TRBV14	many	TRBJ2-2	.	TGTGCCAGCAGCCGGACTAACACCGGGGAGCTGTTTTTT	CASSRTNTGELFF
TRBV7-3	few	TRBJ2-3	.	TGTGCCAGCAGCTTAACAGGGACTACAGATACGCAGTATTTT	CASSLTGTTDTQYF
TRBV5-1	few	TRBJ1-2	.	TGCGCCAGCAGCTTGGCCAGCCGAGACTATGGCTACACCTTC	CASSLASRDYGYTF
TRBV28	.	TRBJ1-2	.	TGTGCCAACCAAGTGGGGGCGAGCTATGGCTACACCTTC	CANQVGASYGYTF
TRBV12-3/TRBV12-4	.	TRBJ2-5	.	TGTGCCAGCAGTGAGGCCTGGGAGACCCAGTACTTC	CASSEAWETQYF
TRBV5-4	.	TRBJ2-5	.	TGTGCCAGCAGCCCCCCTTCAGGGGATGAGGCCACCCAGTACTTC	CASSPPSGDEATQYF
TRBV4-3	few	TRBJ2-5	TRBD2	TGCGCCAGCAGCCAAGAGCGGGGGGGCCAAGAGACCCAGTACTTC	CASSQERGGQETQYF
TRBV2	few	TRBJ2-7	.	TGTGCCAGCAGTGTTCAAGGGGGTTTGAGCTCCTACGAGCAGTACTTC	CASSVQGGLSSYEQYF
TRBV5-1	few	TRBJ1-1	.	TGCGCCAGCAGCTTGGTTCCAGGGAGGACCAACACTGAAGCTTTCTTT	CASSLVPGRTNTEAFF
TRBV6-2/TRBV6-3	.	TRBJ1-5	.	TGTGCCAGCAGTTCACAGCTTTATCAGCCCCAGCATTTT	CASSSQLYQPQHF
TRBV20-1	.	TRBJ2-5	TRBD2	TGCAGTGCTAGCAGAGCGGGATTCCAAGAGACCCAGTACTTC	CSASRAGFQETQYF
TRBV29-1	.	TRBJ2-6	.	TGCAGCGGCCCACTTCGCTGGGTTCCCTTCTCTGGGGCCAACGTCCTGACTTTC	CSGPLRWVPFSGANVLTF
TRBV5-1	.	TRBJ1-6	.	TGCGCCAGCAGCTTGGTCGGGGGAAGCTATTCACCCCTCCACTTT	CASSLVGGSYSPLHF
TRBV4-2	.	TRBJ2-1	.	TGTGCCAGCAGCCTTGATTGGGCGGTATACAATGAGCAGTTCTTC	CASSLDWAVYNEQFF
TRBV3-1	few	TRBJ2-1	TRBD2	TGTGCCAGCAGCTACAGCGGGAGTATTCAGTTCTTC	CASSYSGSIQFF
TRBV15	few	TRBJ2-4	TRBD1	TGTGCCACCAGCAGAGATACGAGGGGACAGGGAGGGGACATTCAGTACTTC	CATSRDTRGQGGDIQYF
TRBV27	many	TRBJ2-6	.	TGTGCCAGCCGCCGTGGTGGGGCCAACGTCCTGACTTTC	CASRRGGANVLTF
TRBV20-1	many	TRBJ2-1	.	TGCAGTGCTAGAGGGGCTAGCTACAATGAGCAGTTCTTC	CSARGASYNEQFF
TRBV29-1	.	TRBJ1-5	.	TGCAGCGGATGGGACCCTCAGAGTAATCAGCCCCAGCATTTT	CSGWDPQSNQPQHF
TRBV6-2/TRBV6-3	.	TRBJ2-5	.	TGTGCCAGCAGTTACAGGGACTCCTCTCATGAGCGGTTCTTC	CASSYRDSSHERFF
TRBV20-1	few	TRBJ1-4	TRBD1	TGCAGTGCTAGACCCCGGGGGGACAGGGCCTCAACTAATGAAAAACTGTTTTTT	CSARPRGDRASTNEKLFF
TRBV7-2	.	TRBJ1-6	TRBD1	TGTGCCAGCAGCCTGACAGGGACGGATTCACCCCTCCACTTT	CASSLTGTDSPLHF
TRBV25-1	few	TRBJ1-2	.	TGTGCCATCCATGGGGATCGGGGCTACACCTTC	CAIHGDRGYTF